This T cell receptor (beta chain) is from a study of blood T cell repertoires in COVID-19 (dated by TCRdb to 2020 to 2021). Notes on the research overall: The collaborator samples originated in the United States, Italy and Spain and spanned the acute and convalescent phases of COVID-19. The samples were drawn from two sources: the first 160 participants of the ongoing ImmuneRACE study, and over 950 subjects contributed by 6 global collaborators. The repertoires were made available in a free public database intended to serve as a resource for research on the immune response to SARS-CoV-2. The prospective study material was composed of cDNA or gDNA derived from T cells, B-cell-depleted T cells, or PBMCs. Subjects who had been exposed to COVID-19, were actively infected with it, or had recovered from it provided the deeply sampled blood TCRbeta repertoires that made up the dataset. HLA class I and class II types, where available, came from metadata supplied by the sample provider rather than from assay-based typing. The sample metadata nearly always contained a de-identified subject ID, COVID-19 status, age in years and sex. Study-level results and caveats: The amount of clinical and demographic metadata varied by source and participant and was provided uncurated.

TCRbeta CDR3 regions were amplified from genomic DNA using the immunoSEQ Assay, a bias-controlled multiplex PCR. In the paper's pipeline: Within the assay, amplification of reference gene primers was used to estimate how many nucleated cells each sample contained. To quantify the absolute abundance of each unique TCRbeta CDR3 rearrangement, sequence reads were collapsed and filtered. For each sample, productive Simpson clonality was calculated by taking the square root of Simpson's diversity index across productive rearrangements. As stored in TCRdb, this immuneACCESS dataset retains in-frame rearrangements with V and J assigned. A fraction of the clones does not appear; measured against another copy, unresolved V genes explain less than half of the discrepancy, and the remainder lacks a known reason. V and J calls and clone size follow that table, whereas D and trimming were derived from the DNA. This sample has around 290,000 clones in its table, and approximately 90% of those were observed once. The ten largest clones represent around 2.2% of the sample.

From cysteine to phenylalanine, the CDR3 is 12 amino acids long. Left in the record is the CDR3 DNA by itself, 36 bases read in frame from the first base. Reading the germline V gene gives CDR1 SGHAT and CDR2 FQNNGV. Trimming costs V 0 bases and J 4 bases, and their ends lie 3 bases apart. This clone was seen just once. Its antigen is unknown. No base qualities exist here, and no much larger clone lies one base off it. In Seattle, one collaborating source enrolled patients while the infection was active and tracked those patients longitudinally over the course of disease. The collaborating institutions used their own protocols to collect whole blood in K2EDTA tubes. Collaborator samples were shipped for TCRbeta analysis as frozen whole blood, isolated PBMCs, or DNA extracted from either sample type.

Recombination joined TRBV11-2 with TRBJ1-2; no D gene can be assigned with confidence. Material for sequencing was peripheral blood. This clonotype was sampled from a woman younger than 45 with COVID-19, enrolled during active disease. Here is the DNA: TGTGCCAGCAGCTTAGAGGCCTATGGCTACACCTTC. Translated, this gives CASSLEAYGYTF.